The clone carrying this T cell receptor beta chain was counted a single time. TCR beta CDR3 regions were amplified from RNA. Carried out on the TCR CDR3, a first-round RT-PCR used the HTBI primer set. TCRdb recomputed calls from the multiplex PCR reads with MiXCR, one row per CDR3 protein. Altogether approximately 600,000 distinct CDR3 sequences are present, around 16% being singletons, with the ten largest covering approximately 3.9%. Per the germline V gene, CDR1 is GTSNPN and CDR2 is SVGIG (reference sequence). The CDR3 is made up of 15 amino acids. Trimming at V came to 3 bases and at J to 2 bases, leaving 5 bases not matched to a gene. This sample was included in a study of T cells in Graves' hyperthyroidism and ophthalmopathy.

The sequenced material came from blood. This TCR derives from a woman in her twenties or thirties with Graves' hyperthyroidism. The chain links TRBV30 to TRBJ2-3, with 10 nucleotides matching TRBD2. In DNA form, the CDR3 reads TGTGCCTGGAGGCGGACTAGCGGTACCACAGATACGCAGTATTTT. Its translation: CAWRRTSGTTDTQYF. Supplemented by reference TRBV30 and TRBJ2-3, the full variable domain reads SQTIHQWPATLVQPVGSPLSLECTVEGTSNPNLYWYRQAAGRGLQLLFYSVGIGQISSEVPQNLSASRPQDRQFILSSKKLLLSDSGFYLCAWRRTSGTTDTQYFGPGTRLTVL.